This TCR beta chain was identified during a study of a mutant IDH1 vaccine in newly diagnosed glioma. Background on the study: The V12 visit happened in week 35, and the V13 visit happened in week 47.

The method was immunoSEQ multiplex PCR; TCRdb's version includes in-frame clones alone and lacks a portion of them. The data hold approximately 30,000 clones, with around three quarters observed a single time. Notes on this clone: Its antigen is not identified.

Time point in this sample: week 35, safety follow-up. Alongside topical imiquimod, each dose of vaccine comprised 300 ug of mutant IDH1 20-mer peptide. Points from the study as a whole: Among patients, nearly 95% showed immune responses induced by the vaccine. Alterations occurring in top peripheral T cell clonotypes seemed unrelated to pseudoprogression.

The CDR3 covers 15 residues. V shed 3 bases and J shed 0 bases, with 8 bases lying between them. Germline lookup yields CDR1 WNHNN and CDR2 SYGVQD (reference sequence). The chain links TRBV10-1 to TRBJ2-2; unclear D gene. The TCR comes from a woman between 25 and 40 years old with glioma. Some clones in this sample may be carry-over from other donors' samples. Source: PBMCs, taken from a glioma patient whose treatment included an IDH1 peptide vaccine. CDR3 DNA sequence: TGCGCCAGCAGTGATGGTATCGCGAACACCGGGGAGCTGTTTTTT. Translated: CASSDGIANTGELFF.